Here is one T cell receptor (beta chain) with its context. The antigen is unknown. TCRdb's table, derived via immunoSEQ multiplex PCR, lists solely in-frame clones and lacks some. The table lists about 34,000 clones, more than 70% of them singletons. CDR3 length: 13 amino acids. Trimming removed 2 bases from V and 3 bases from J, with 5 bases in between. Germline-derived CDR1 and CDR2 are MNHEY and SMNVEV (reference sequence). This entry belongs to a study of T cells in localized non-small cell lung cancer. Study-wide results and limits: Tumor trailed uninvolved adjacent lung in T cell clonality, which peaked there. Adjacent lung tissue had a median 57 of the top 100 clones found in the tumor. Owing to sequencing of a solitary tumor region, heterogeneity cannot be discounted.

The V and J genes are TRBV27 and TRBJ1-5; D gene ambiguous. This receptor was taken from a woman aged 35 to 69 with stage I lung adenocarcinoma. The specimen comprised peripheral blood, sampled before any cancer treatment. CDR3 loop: CASSLVSNQPQHF. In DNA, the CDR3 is TGTGCCAGCAGTTTAGTCTCCAATCAGCCCCAGCATTTT.